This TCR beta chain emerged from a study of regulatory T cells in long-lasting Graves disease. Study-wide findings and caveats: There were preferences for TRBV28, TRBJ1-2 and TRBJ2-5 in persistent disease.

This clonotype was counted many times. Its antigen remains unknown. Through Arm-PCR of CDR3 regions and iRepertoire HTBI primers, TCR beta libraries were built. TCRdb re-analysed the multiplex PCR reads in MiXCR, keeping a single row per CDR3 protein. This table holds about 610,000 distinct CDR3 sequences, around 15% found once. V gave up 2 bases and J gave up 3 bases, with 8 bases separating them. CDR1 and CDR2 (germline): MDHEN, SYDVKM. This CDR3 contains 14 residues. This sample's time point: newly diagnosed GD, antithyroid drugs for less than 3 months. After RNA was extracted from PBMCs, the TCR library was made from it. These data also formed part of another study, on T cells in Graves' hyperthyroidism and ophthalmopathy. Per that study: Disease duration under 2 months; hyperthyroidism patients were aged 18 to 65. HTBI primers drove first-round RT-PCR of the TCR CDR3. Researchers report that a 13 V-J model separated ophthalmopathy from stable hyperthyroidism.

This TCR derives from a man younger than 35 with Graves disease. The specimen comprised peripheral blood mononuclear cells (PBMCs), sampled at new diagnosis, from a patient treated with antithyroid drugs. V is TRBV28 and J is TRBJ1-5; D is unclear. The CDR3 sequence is CASSLRQNNQPQHF. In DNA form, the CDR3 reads TGTGCCAGCAGTTTACGGCAGAACAATCAGCCCCAGCATTTT.